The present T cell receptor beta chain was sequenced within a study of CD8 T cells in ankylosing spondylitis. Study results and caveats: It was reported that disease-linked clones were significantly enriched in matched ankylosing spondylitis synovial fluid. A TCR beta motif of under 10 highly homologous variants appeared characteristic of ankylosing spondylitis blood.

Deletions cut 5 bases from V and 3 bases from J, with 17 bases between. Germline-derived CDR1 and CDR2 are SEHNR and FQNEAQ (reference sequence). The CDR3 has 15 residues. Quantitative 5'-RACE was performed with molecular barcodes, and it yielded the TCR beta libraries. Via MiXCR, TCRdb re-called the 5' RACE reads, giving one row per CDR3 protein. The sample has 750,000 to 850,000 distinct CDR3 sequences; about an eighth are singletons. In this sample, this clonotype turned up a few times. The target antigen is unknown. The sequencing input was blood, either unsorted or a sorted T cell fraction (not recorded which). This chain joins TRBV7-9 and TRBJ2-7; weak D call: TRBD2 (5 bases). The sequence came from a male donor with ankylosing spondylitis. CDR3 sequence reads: CASSRHEGGLYEQYF. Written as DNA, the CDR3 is TGTGCCAGCAGCCGCCATGAAGGAGGTCTCTACGAGCAGTACTTC.